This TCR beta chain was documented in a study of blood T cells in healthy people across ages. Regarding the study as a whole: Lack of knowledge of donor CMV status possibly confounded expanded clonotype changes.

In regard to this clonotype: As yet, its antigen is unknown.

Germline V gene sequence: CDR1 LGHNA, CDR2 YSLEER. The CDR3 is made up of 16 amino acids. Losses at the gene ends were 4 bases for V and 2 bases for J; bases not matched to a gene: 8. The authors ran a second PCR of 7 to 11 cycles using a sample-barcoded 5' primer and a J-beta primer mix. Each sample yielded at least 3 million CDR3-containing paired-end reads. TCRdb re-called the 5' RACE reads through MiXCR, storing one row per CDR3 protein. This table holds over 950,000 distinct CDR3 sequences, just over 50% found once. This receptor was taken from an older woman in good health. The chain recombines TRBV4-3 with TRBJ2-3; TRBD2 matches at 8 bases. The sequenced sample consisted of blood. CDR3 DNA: TGCGCCAGCAGCCTAAGGGGACTAGGAGACACAGATACGCAGTATTTT. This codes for CASSLRGLGDTDTQYF.